The clone carrying this T cell receptor (beta chain) was detected many times. The data belong to a study of blood T cell repertoires in COVID-19. Study as a whole: COVID-19 samples from acute and convalescent phases originated in the United States, Italy and Spain. PBMCs, B-cell-depleted T cells, or T cells were the source of the cDNA or gDNA that made up the material.

This CDR3 comprises 13 residues. Germline V gene lookup returns CDR1 SGHDN and CDR2 FVKESK. Trimming pared 4 bases from V and 2 bases from J, leaving 7 bases between. Authors' processing steps: Estimation of nucleated cell counts was performed using reference gene primer amplification. Some clones are missing from TCRdb's copy, which holds only in-frame ones; the method was immunoSEQ multiplex PCR. The V and J calls and clone size come from that table; D and trimming were worked out from the DNA. The sample carries roughly 70,000 clones, approximately 90% recorded once. The chain combines TRBV14 with TRBJ2-3; possibly TRBD1 for D (5 bases). The sequencing sample was made of peripheral blood. The clonotype originates from a woman in her fifties or sixties with active COVID-19. CDR3 residues: CASSPGNTDTQYF. The CDR3 region has the DNA TGTGCCAGCAGCCCAGGGAACACAGATACGCAGTATTTT.